The 31 T cell receptor beta chains below come from one sample, sequenced in a study of tumor-infiltrating lymphocytes in localized non-small cell lung cancer (dated by TCRdb to the early 2020s). Libraries were prepared through the immunoSEQ multiplex PCR assay. Held by TCRdb, this immuneACCESS table contains in-frame sequences only and omits some clones. Under half of the omission traces to an unresolved V gene where checked; the cause of the rest is unknown. Here the sample has 7,000 or so clones; around 77% occur a single time. 7% to 9% of the sample is taken by the ten largest. Sequenced sample: lung tumor tissue. All receptors derive from a human donor with non-small cell lung cancer.

In nucleotides, the CDR3 is TGTGCCAGCAGCCCACGGTTCGGGACAGGCTCCTACAATGAGCAGTTCTTC. It specifies CASSPRFGTGSYNEQFF. The V call is TRBV7-9, the J call TRBJ2-1; TRBD1 matches 8 bases. The CDR3 is 17 amino acids. The germline V gene encodes CDR1 SEHNR and CDR2 FQNEAQ (reference sequence). Unmatched junction bases numbered 9, after V lost 5 bases and J lost 0 bases.

V gene TRBV15 combines with J gene TRBJ2-7; TRBD1 is a possible D gene (6 bases). The V gene's germline CDR1 is LNHNV and CDR2 YYDKDF (reference sequence). V gave up 0 bases and J gave up 0 bases, with 12 bases separating them. This CDR3 spans 16 amino acids. As DNA, the CDR3 is TGTGCCACCAGCAGAGATTCGGAAGGGGGCTCCTACGAGCAGTACTTC. Protein product: CATSRDSEGGSYEQYF.

The chain has TRBV7-9 and TRBJ1-3; a possible D gene is TRBD1 (5 bases). V lost 3 bases and J lost 0, with 9 bases in between. There are 15 residues in the CDR3. Per germline, CDR1 SEHNR and CDR2 FQNEAQ (reference sequence). This CDR3 is CASSLSGISGNTIYF. The CDR3 DNA sequence: TGTGCCAGCAGCTTGTCAGGGATCTCTGGAAACACCATATATTTT.

The CDR3 DNA sequence: TGTGCCAGCAGCCCCCGACAGACCTATAATTCACCCCTCCACTTT. Its protein is CASSPRQTYNSPLHF. The rearrangement uses TRBV5-5 and TRBJ1-6; TRBD1 might be the D (5 bases). Germline CDR1 reads SGHKS; CDR2 reads YYEKEE (reference sequence). This CDR3 contains 15 residues. Trimming pared 4 bases from V and 2 bases from J, leaving 10 bases between.

The chain couples TRBV29-1 to TRBJ1-1; 8 bases align to TRBD1. Germline CDR1 reads SQVTM; CDR2 reads ANQGSEA. V lost 4 bases, J lost 10 bases, and 5 bases stayed unmatched. The CDR3 covers 11 residues. CDR3 in amino acids: CSVVRGQRAFF. The CDR3 nucleotides are TGCAGCGTTGTCAGGGGGCAGAGAGCTTTCTTT.

The chain joins TRBV9 to TRBJ2-1; TRBD2 agrees at 8 bases. The V and J ends lost 0 bases and 4 bases, in that order; junction bases with no gene match: 6. Germline V gene data show CDR1 as SGDLS and CDR2 as YYNGEE. The CDR3 is 16 amino acids. The CDR3, as DNA: TGTGCCAGCAGCGTAGGCCCGGGAGGGAGGTACAATGAGCAGTTCTTC. Its translation: CASSVGPGGRYNEQFF.

This clone was found a few times. J is TRBJ1-2 and V is TRBV5-1; 7 bases map to TRBD1. Losses at the gene ends were 5 bases for V and 4 bases for J; bases not matched to a gene: 11. The germline V gene has CDR1 SGHRS and CDR2 YFSETQ. This CDR3 region has 15 residues. Here the CDR3 DNA reads TGCGCCAGCAGACTGGATGCGGGACAGATCTATGGCTACACCTTC. Translation gives CASRLDAGQIYGYTF.

V gene TRBV11-2 combines with J gene TRBJ2-7, with 8 bases lining up with TRBD1. From germline, CDR1 is SGHAT and CDR2 FQNNGV. The trim removed 2 bases at V and 5 bases at J, leaving 20 bases unmatched. The CDR3 is 19 amino acids. The CDR3 nucleotides are TGTGCCAGCAGCTTAATACAACCGGGACAGGTTTTCCCTTTCGACGAGCAGTACTTC. As protein: CASSLIQPGQVFPFDEQYF.

The V and J genes are TRBV7-2 and TRBJ2-5; no firm D call. Germline V gene sequence: CDR1 SGHTA, CDR2 FQGNSA. Trimming took 5 bases from V and 9 from J, leaving 13 bases between them. The CDR3 spans 12 residues. CDR3 amino acids: CASSLPQVAQYF. For the CDR3, the DNA is TGTGCCAGCAGCCTCCCCCAGGTGGCCCAGTACTTC.

The rearrangement joins TRBV10-1 to TRBJ1-1; unclear D gene. Germline-derived CDR1 and CDR2 are WNHNN and SYGVQD (reference sequence). The V gene lost 0 bases and the J gene lost 5 bases, with 16 bases spanning the gap. The CDR3 runs 16 residues. The CDR3 is CASSESEDSMGTEAFF. In DNA, the CDR3 is TGCGCCAGCAGTGAGTCCGAGGATTCCATGGGAACTGAAGCTTTCTTT.

This clone has just a few counts. The chain recombines TRBV11-3 with TRBJ1-5, with 8 positions matching TRBD1. Germline CDR1 reads SGHNT; CDR2 reads YENEEA. This CDR3 spans 16 amino acids. V dropped 5 bases and J dropped 3; count of bases not matched to a gene: 9. CDR3 coding DNA: TGTGCCAGCAGCGCCCGGGACAGGAGTTACAATCAGCCCCAGCATTTT. Its translation is CASSARDRSYNQPQHF.

The chain joins TRBV5-4 to TRBJ2-5; D unresolved. The CDR3 covers 14 residues. Germline V gene sequence: CDR1 SGHNT, CDR2 YYREEE (reference sequence). V was cut by 0 bases and J by 8 bases, with 14 bases left in between. The DNA of the CDR3 is TGTGCCAGCAGCTTGGTACAATCCCTCGAAACCCAGTACTTC. This translates into CASSLVQSLETQYF. Full variable domain (outside the CDR3, taken from reference TRBV5-4 and TRBJ2-5): ETGVTQSPTHLIKTRGQQVTLRCSSQSGHNTVSWYQQALGQGPQFIFQYYREEENGRGNFPPRFSGLQFPNYSSELNVNALELDDSALYLCASSLVQSLETQYFGPGTRLLVL.

The chain carries TRBV5-4 and TRBJ2-5; D possibly uses TRBD1 or TRBD2 (5 bases each). CDR1 and CDR2 (germline): SGHNT, YYREEE (reference sequence). CDR3 size: 14 residues. Deletions cut 0 bases from V and 5 bases from J, with 11 bases between. The CDR3 region is CASSLGGEGETQYF. The CDR3 DNA sequence: TGTGCCAGCAGCTTGGGCGGAGAGGGGGAGACCCAGTACTTC.

The rearrangement uses TRBV5-4 and TRBJ2-7, with D tentatively TRBD2 (6 bases). CDR3 length: 15 amino acids. Germline V gene data show CDR1 as SGHNT and CDR2 as YYREEE (reference sequence). V lost 4 bases to trimming and J lost 0 bases, with 14 bases between them. The CDR3 DNA reads TGTGCCAGCAGCCGTAGCGGAGCCAACTCCTACGAGCAGTACTTC. Its protein is CASSRSGANSYEQYF.

In its sample, this clone was seen a few times. The V call is TRBV10-3, the J call TRBJ1-1, with no clear D. CDR3 length: 14 amino acids. The V end lost 4 bases, the J end lost 11 bases, and 20 bases lay between the germline ends. Germline V gene sequence: CDR1 ENHRY, CDR2 SYGVKD. The CDR3 region is CAISGAIGHLGAFF. CDR3 DNA: TGTGCCATCAGTGGGGCTATCGGGCACCTGGGGGCTTTCTTT.

The chain joins TRBV6-5 to TRBJ2-2; no reliable D call. Germline V gene data show CDR1 as MNHEY and CDR2 as SVGAGI. V dropped 2 bases and J dropped 4 bases, with 8 bases sitting between them. The CDR3 consists of 14 residues. CDR3 protein: CASSYRLSTGELFF. The CDR3 DNA follows: TGTGCCAGCAGTTACCGGCTCTCCACCGGGGAGCTGTTTTTT.

The CDR3 nucleotides are TGTGCCAGCAGCCAGGGCAGGGAAGAGACCCAGTACTTC. As protein: CASSQGREETQYF. The chain couples TRBV11-2 to TRBJ2-5, with D possibly TRBD1 on 5 matching bases. The CDR3 runs 13 residues. Germline assignment: CDR1 SGHAT and CDR2 FQNNGV. V lost 5 bases and J lost 3, with 10 bases in between.

The V and J genes are TRBV5-6 and TRBJ2-5; 11 nucleotides align to TRBD1. The V and J ends lost 0 bases and 2 bases, in that order; junction bases with no gene match: 3. The CDR3 is 16 amino acids. Germline-derived CDR1 and CDR2 are SGHDT and YYEEEE. CDR3 DNA sequence: TGTGCCAGCAGCTTGGTGGACAGGGGGCGGCAAGAGACCCAGTACTTC. As protein: CASSLVDRGRQETQYF.

The chain employs TRBV5-1 and TRBJ1-4; 7 positions match TRBD1. The junction had 7 bases not matched to a gene; V was cut back by 7 bases and J by 7 bases. The germline gives CDR1 SGHRS, CDR2 YFSETQ. There are 13 residues in the CDR3. CDR3 in DNA: TGCGCCAGCGCCGGACAGGACGCTGAAAAACTGTTTTTT. Translation gives CASAGQDAEKLFF.

The V call is TRBV2, the J call TRBJ2-2; D not certain. Germline CDR1 SNHLY, CDR2 FYNNEI. Trimming stripped 6 bases from V and 7 bases from J, with 15 bases between. The CDR3 extends over 14 amino acids. The CDR3 sequence is CASRARSSNGELFF. CDR3 sequence (DNA): TGTGCCAGCAGGGCCCGGAGTAGCAACGGGGAGCTGTTTTTT.

This clone has a handful of counts. The V and J genes are TRBV6-5 and TRBJ1-1; possible D gene TRBD1, 5 bases. The CDR3 length is 13 residues. Deletions cut 8 bases from V and 1 base from J, with 11 bases between. Germline V CDR1 and CDR2: MNHEY, SVGAGI. Written as DNA, the CDR3 is TGTGCCAGCCACTTGGGGCAGAACACTGAAGCTTTCTTT. Translation: CASHLGQNTEAFF.

This clone was detected only a few times. The chain carries TRBV20-1 and TRBJ2-1; D not resolved. Trimming removed 5 bases at V and 1 base at J, with 3 bases between. The germline V gene encodes CDR1 DFQATT and CDR2 SNEGSKA (reference sequence). The CDR3 covers 11 residues. The CDR3 reads CSAASYNEQFF. CDR3 DNA: TGCAGTGCTGCTTCCTACAATGAGCAGTTCTTC.

This rearrangement joins TRBV7-3 to TRBJ2-5; 10 bases are shared with TRBD1. The CDR3 totals 15 residues. In germline, CDR1 is SGHTA, CDR2 FQGTGA. The V gene end was trimmed by 4 bases and the J gene end by 5 bases; junction bases not matched to a gene: 7. CDR3 nucleotides: TGTGCCAGCAGCTCTAGACAGGGGGCTGGGGAGACCCAGTACTTC. Encoded protein: CASSSRQGAGETQYF.

V and J are TRBV13 and TRBJ2-1, with a tentative D call TRBD1 (6 bases). Germline V lookup: CDR1 PRHDT, CDR2 FYEKMQ (reference sequence). CDR3 length: 15 residues. Trimming removed 5 bases at V and 3 bases at J, with 14 bases between. The CDR3 is CASSARGRGYNEQFF. CDR3 coding DNA: TGTGCCAGCAGCGCTAGGGGCAGGGGCTACAATGAGCAGTTCTTC.

This chain links TRBV7-2 with TRBJ2-7; D remains unclear. The CDR3 has 16 amino acids. V gave up 1 base and J gave up 8 bases, with 21 bases separating them. Germline loops: CDR1 SGHTA, CDR2 FQGNSA. The CDR3 DNA reads TGTGCCAGCAGCTTAGATCCGGGCTCCCGCCTACGCCAGCAGTACTTC. Protein sequence: CASSLDPGSRLRQQYF. Complete variable domain (other parts from reference TRBV7-2 and TRBJ2-7): GAGVSQSPSNKVTEKGKDVELRCDPISGHTALYWYRQSLGQGLEFLIYFQGNSAPDKSGLPSDRFSAERTGGSVSTLTIQRTQQEDSAVYLCASSLDPGSRLRQQYFGPGTRLTVT.

This chain links TRBV18 with TRBJ1-1; no firm D call. Trimming shortened V by 6 bases and J by 4 bases, and 21 bases separated the two germline ends. The CDR3 consists of 16 residues. Germline assignment: CDR1 KGHSH and CDR2 LQKENI. Here the CDR3 reads CASSSTGSSDGTEAFF. The DNA for the CDR3 is TGTGCCAGCTCGTCAACCGGATCCTCAGATGGCACTGAAGCTTTCTTT.

The chain links TRBV28 to TRBJ2-7; D is unresolved. This CDR3 is built from 12 residues. Trimming took off 6 bases at V and 6 bases at J, with 12 bases between the two ends. Germline-derived CDR1 and CDR2 are MDHEN and SYDVKM. The CDR3 here is CASSPDWGEQYF. In DNA, the CDR3 is TGTGCCAGCAGCCCCGATTGGGGCGAGCAGTACTTC.

The rearrangement links TRBV10-1 to TRBJ1-1; D remains unclear. Germline lookup yields CDR1 WNHNN and CDR2 SYGVQD (reference sequence). The V gene lost 0 bases and the J gene lost 4 bases, with 6 bases spanning the gap. The CDR3 sequence is 13 residues long. The CDR3 DNA sequence: TGCGCCAGCAGTGAGTCCTACAGCACTGAAGCTTTCTTT. It translates to CASSESYSTEAFF.

A single count supports this clone. The chain joins TRBV5-6 to TRBJ2-7; D unclear. V shed 4 bases and J shed 3 bases, with 11 bases lying between them. The length of the CDR3 is 13 residues. Germline V lookup: CDR1 SGHDT, CDR2 YYEEEE. CDR3 sequence reads: CASSLKGFYEQYF. The CDR3 DNA reads TGTGCCAGCAGCCTGAAGGGATTCTACGAGCAGTACTTC.

This clone came up a few times. The chain links TRBV27 to TRBJ2-1, with unresolved D. Per germline, CDR1 MNHEY and CDR2 SMNVEV (reference sequence). V lost 6 bases to trimming and J lost 6 bases, with 15 bases between them. CDR3 length: 14 amino acids. The CDR3 is CASSPLLAANEQFF. The CDR3 DNA reads TGTGCCAGCAGCCCTCTTTTAGCCGCCAATGAGCAGTTCTTC.

This chain connects TRBV15 to TRBJ2-3; 12 nucleotides line up with TRBD2. The germline V gene encodes CDR1 LNHNV and CDR2 YYDKDF (reference sequence). V dropped 4 bases and J dropped 3; count of bases not matched to a gene: 5. The CDR3 length is 16 residues. CDR3 sequence (DNA): TGTGCCACCAGCATTAGACTAGCGGGAGTTACAGATACGCAGTATTTT. It codes for CATSIRLAGVTDTQYF. Together with reference TRBV15 and TRBJ2-3, the CDR3 gives the full variable domain: DAMVIQNPRYQVTQFGKPVTLSCSQTLNHNVMYWYQQKSSQAPKLLFHYYDKDFNNEADTPDNFQSRRPNTSFCFLDIRSPGLGDTAMYLCATSIRLAGVTDTQYFGPGTRLTVL.